These 13 T cell receptor beta chains were all obtained from the same sample, sequenced in a study of technical replicates of blood from a few donors. Method: immunoSEQ multiplex PCR; TCRdb's copy keeps in-frame clones and lacks some. The profile covers 50,000 to 65,000 clones, with roughly 86% appearing a single time and around 5.1% taken by the ten largest. The sample consisted of PBMCs. All receptors come from a human donor in good health. Some clones in this sample may be carry-over from other donors' samples.

This sequence joins TRBV4-1 and TRBJ2-5; 9 nucleotides match TRBD2. The CDR3 is 18 residues long. The V segment lost 4 bases and the J segment 4 bases; nucleotides outside the gene matches: 16. Germline V lookup: CDR1 MGHRA, CDR2 YSYEKL. The CDR3 DNA reads as TGCGCCAGCAGCCCCGCAAAAGACTCCGGGACTAGCAGAGAGACCCAGTACTTC. As protein: CASSPAKDSGTSRETQYF.

The chain joins TRBV10-3 to TRBJ2-2; 9 positions match TRBD1. CDR1 is ENHRY, CDR2 SYGVKD, per germline. The CDR3 extends over 15 amino acids. Trimming removed 5 bases from V and 0 bases from J; junction bases left unmatched: 1. CDR3 protein: CAISWTGANTGELFF. In nucleotides, the CDR3 is TGTGCCATCAGTTGGACAGGGGCGAACACCGGGGAGCTGTTTTTT.

In this sample, this clone turned up once. The CDR3 spells CASSYMAGSDSPLHF. CDR3 nucleotides: TGTGCCAGCAGTTACATGGCAGGCTCCGATTCACCCCTCCACTTT. The chain recombines TRBV6-5 with TRBJ1-6, with D hard to call. Germline CDR1 reads MNHEY; CDR2 reads SVGAGI. The CDR3 consists of 15 residues. V lost 2 bases and J 8 bases, leaving 13 bases between the germline ends.

The CDR3 sequence is CSVVGLAGGWGLGNEQFF. CDR3 nucleotide sequence: TGCAGCGTTGTTGGCCTAGCGGGAGGATGGGGTCTGGGCAATGAGCAGTTCTTC. The rearrangement links TRBV29-1 to TRBJ2-1; 11 positions agree with TRBD2. The CDR3 extends over 18 amino acids. After removal of 4 bases from V and 6 bases from J, the junction contained 17 bases not matched to a gene. The germline gives CDR1 SQVTM, CDR2 ANQGSEA.

The gene calls are TRBV2 and TRBJ2-3; 9 positions match TRBD2. Germline V gene sequence: CDR1 SNHLY, CDR2 FYNNEI. CDR3 length equals 17 residues. With 0 bases clipped from V and 3 bases from J, the junction kept 7 bases outside the gene matches. In DNA form, the CDR3 reads TGTGCCAGCAGTGAAGCGAAGGGCCTAGCGGGGACAGATACGCAGTATTTT. Protein product: CASSEAKGLAGTDTQYF. The entire variable domain, with the rest obtained from reference TRBV2 and TRBJ2-3, is as follows: EPEVTQTPSHQVTQMGQEVILRCVPISNHLYFYWYRQILGQKVEFLVSFYNNEISEKSEIFDDQFSVERPDGSNFTLKIRSTKLEDSAMYFCASSEAKGLAGTDTQYFGPGTRLTVL.

The rearrangement links TRBV10-3 to TRBJ1-1; the match to TRBD1 covers 7 bases. CDR1 is ENHRY, CDR2 SYGVKD, per germline. This CDR3 has 13 residues. The V segment lost 11 bases and the J segment 1 base; nucleotides outside the gene matches: 7. CDR3 in amino acids: CASRTGGNTEAFF. In nucleotides, the CDR3 is TGTGCCTCTCGGACAGGCGGGAACACTGAAGCTTTCTTT.

This chain joins TRBV10-3 and TRBJ2-3; 7 nucleotides match TRBD2. The germline gives CDR1 ENHRY, CDR2 SYGVKD. The CDR3 contains 15 residues. Trimming cost V 7 bases and J 0 bases; bases outside gene matches: 7. The CDR3 DNA is TGTGCCATCAAATCTTGGGAGGGGAGCACAGATACGCAGTATTTT. Its translation: CAIKSWEGSTDTQYF.

The rearrangement joins TRBV30 to TRBJ1-5; the match to TRBD1 covers 9 bases. After removal of 2 bases from V and 4 bases from J, the junction contained 6 bases not matched to a gene. The CDR3 contains 15 residues. Germline CDR1 and CDR2: GTSNPN and SVGIG (reference sequence). CDR3: CAWSLGQGLNQPQHF. Written as DNA, the CDR3 is TGTGCCTGGAGTCTCGGACAGGGGCTAAATCAGCCCCAGCATTTT. The full variable domain, its missing parts supplied by reference TRBV30 and TRBJ1-5, is SQTIHQWPATLVQPVGSPLSLECTVEGTSNPNLYWYRQAAGRGLQLLFYSVGIGQISSEVPQNLSASRPQDRQFILSSKKLLLSDSGFYLCAWSLGQGLNQPQHFGDGTRLSIL.

The chain carries TRBV27 and TRBJ2-7; 10 bases align to TRBD1. The CDR3 length is 15 residues. Germline CDR1 MNHEY, CDR2 SMNVEV (reference sequence). With V trimmed by 4 bases and J by 3 bases, 6 bases remained unmatched. The CDR3 sequence: CASSYPGQGIYEQYF. CDR3 DNA sequence: TGTGCCAGCAGTTACCCGGGACAGGGGATCTACGAGCAGTACTTC.

This rearrangement joins TRBV7-2 to TRBJ2-7; 9 nucleotides line up with TRBD1. Per the germline V gene, CDR1 is SGHTA and CDR2 is FQGNSA. V trimming: 1 base; J trimming: 1 base; junction bases outside the gene matches: 2. CDR3 size: 15 residues. The CDR3: CASSLVGQGSYEQYF. For the CDR3, the DNA is TGTGCCAGCAGCTTAGTGGGACAGGGTTCCTACGAGCAGTACTTC.

The chain links TRBV29-1 to TRBJ2-2, with D unclear. The length of the CDR3 is 13 residues. Trimming cost V 3 bases and J 1 base, with 6 bases left between them. The germline V gene has CDR1 SQVTM and CDR2 ANQGSEA. CDR3 nucleotide sequence: TGCAGCGTTGATCGGAGGAACACCGGGGAGCTGTTTTTT. Residues: CSVDRRNTGELFF.

This chain uses TRBV7-3 with TRBJ2-1, with TRBD2 identical over 9 bases. The V segment lost 6 bases and the J segment 7 bases; nucleotides outside the gene matches: 16. The germline V gene has CDR1 SGHTA and CDR2 FQGTGA. This CDR3 region has 17 residues. The CDR3 is CASSSRAREGVLNEQFF. In nucleotides, the CDR3 is TGTGCCAGCAGTTCTAGGGCGCGGGAGGGAGTGTTGAATGAGCAGTTCTTC.

The chain couples TRBV7-7 to TRBJ2-7, with 11 bases lining up with TRBD2. CDR1 and CDR2 (germline): SSHAT, FNYEAQ (reference sequence). The length of the CDR3 is 14 residues. V shed 4 bases and J 6 bases; nucleotides not matched to a gene: 5. The CDR3 loop is CASSSAGTSGEQYF. CDR3 in DNA: TGTGCCAGCAGCTCCGCCGGGACTAGCGGCGAGCAGTACTTC.